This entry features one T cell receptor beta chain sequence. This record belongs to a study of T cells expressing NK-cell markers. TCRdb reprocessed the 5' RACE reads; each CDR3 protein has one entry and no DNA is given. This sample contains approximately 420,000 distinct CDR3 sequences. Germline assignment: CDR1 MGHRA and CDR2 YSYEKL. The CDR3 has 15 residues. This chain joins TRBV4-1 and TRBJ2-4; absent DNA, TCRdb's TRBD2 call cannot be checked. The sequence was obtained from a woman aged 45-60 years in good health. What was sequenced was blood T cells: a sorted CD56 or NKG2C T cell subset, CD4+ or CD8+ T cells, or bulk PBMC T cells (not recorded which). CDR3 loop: CASRQLAGVGNIQYF.